This T cell receptor (beta chain) was identified in a study of T cells after yellow fever vaccination. Study at large: Preparation of the low-cell-number fractions used SMART-Seq v4 Ultra Low Input.

Study findings and constraints: Clonotypes shared by both compartments, CD4 and CD8, made up a small share. It was a weaker secondary response, yet one that peaked faster, at day 5 versus 15. Most clones from primary vaccination resurfaced after the booster (approximately 95% CD4, over 85% CD8).

TCRdb re-called the 5' RACE reads through MiXCR, storing one row per CDR3 protein. The repertoire holds a few hundred thousand distinct CDR3 sequences, with 6.2% as singletons. This clonotype was recorded at least ten times. Its specificity is not known. This clonotype was obtained from a man aged 30 to 45 who received the YFV17D yellow fever vaccine. The source material was PBMCs, sampled 5 days after the yellow fever booster vaccination.

CDR3 sequence: CASSQESENTEAFF. In DNA, the CDR3 is TGTGCCAGCAGCCAAGAAAGTGAGAACACTGAAGCTTTCTTT. V and J are TRBV4-2 and TRBJ1-1; no reliable D call. The V end lost 0 bases, the J end lost 1 base, and 6 bases lay between the germline ends. This CDR3 contains 14 residues. The germline V gene has CDR1 LGHNA and CDR2 YNFKEQ.